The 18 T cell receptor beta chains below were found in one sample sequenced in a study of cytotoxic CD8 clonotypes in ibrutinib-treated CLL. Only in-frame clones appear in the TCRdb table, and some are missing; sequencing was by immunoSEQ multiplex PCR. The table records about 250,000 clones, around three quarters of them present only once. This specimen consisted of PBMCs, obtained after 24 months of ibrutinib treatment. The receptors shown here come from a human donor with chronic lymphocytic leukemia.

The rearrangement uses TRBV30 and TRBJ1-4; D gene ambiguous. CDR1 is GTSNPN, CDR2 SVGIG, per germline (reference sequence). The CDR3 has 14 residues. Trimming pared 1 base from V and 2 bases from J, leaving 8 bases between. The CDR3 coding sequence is TGTGCCTGGAGTGGTGGTTGGACTAATGAAAAACTGTTTTTT. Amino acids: CAWSGGWTNEKLFF.

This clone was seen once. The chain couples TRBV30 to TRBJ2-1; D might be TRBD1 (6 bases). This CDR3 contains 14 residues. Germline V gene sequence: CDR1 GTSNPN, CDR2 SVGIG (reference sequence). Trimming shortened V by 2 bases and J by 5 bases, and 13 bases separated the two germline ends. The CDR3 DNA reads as TGTGCCTGGAGTAAGGGGGAACAGAACAATGAGCAGTTCTTC. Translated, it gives CAWSKGEQNNEQFF. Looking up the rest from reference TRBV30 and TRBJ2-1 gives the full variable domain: SQTIHQWPATLVQPVGSPLSLECTVEGTSNPNLYWYRQAAGRGLQLLFYSVGIGQISSEVPQNLSASRPQDRQFILSSKKLLLSDSGFYLCAWSKGEQNNEQFFGPGTRLTVL.

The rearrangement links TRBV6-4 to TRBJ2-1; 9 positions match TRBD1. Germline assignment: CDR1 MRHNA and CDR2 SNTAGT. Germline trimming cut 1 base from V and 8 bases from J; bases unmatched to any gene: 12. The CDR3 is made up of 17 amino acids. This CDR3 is CASSDLPGQGSNHEQFF. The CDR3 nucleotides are TGTGCCAGCAGTGACTTACCGGGACAGGGTTCCAATCATGAGCAGTTCTTC.

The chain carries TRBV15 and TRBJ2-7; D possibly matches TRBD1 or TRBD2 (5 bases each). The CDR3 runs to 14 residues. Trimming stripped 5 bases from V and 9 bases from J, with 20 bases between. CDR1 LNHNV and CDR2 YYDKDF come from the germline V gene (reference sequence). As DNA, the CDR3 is TGTGCCACCAGCCCCAATCCGGGACCCACAGGGCAGTACTTC. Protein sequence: CATSPNPGPTGQYF.

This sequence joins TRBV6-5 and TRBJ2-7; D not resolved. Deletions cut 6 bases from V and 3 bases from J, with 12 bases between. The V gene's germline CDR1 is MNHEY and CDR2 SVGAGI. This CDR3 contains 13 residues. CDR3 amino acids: CASRSSAIYEQYF. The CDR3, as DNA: TGTGCCAGCAGGTCCTCAGCGATCTACGAGCAGTACTTC.

The CDR3: CASPNSPAEQFF. The CDR3 bases are TGTGCCAGCCCCAATTCTCCGGCTGAGCAGTTCTTC. This rearrangement joins TRBV9 to TRBJ2-1; D is uncertain. The CDR3 runs to 12 residues. Germline CDR1 and CDR2: SGDLS and YYNGEE. Trimming pared 7 bases from V and 9 bases from J, leaving 14 bases between.

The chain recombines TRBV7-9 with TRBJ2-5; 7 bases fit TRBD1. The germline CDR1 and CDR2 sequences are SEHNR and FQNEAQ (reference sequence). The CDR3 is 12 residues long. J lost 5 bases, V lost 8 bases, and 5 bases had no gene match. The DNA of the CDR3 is TGTGCCAGCCAGGGGGTTGGGGAGACCCAGTACTTC. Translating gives CASQGVGETQYF. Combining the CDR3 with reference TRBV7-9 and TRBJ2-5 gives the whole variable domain DTGVSQNPRHKITKRGQNVTFRCDPISEHNRLYWYRQTLGQGPEFLTYFQNEAQLEKSRLLSDRFSAERPKGSFSTLEIQRTEQGDSAMYLCASQGVGETQYFGPGTRLLVL.

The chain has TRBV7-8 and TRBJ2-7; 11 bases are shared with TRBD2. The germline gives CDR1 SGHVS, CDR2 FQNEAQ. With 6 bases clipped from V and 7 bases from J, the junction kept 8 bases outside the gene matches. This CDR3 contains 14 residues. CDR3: CASRPTSGMGEQYF. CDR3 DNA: TGTGCCAGCAGACCGACTAGCGGGATGGGGGAGCAGTACTTC. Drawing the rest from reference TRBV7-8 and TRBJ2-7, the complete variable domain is GAGVSQSPRYKVAKRGQDVALRCDPISGHVSLFWYQQALGQGPEFLTYFQNEAQLDKSGLPSDRFFAERPEGSVSTLKIQRTQQEDSAVYLCASRPTSGMGEQYFGPGTRLTVT.

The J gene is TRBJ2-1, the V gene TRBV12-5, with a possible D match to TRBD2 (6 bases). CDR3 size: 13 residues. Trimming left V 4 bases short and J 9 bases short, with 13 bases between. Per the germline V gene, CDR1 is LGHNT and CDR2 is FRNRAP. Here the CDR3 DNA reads TGTGCTAGTGGTTGGGGACTTCCAGGTGAGCAGTTCTTC. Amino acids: CASGWGLPGEQFF.

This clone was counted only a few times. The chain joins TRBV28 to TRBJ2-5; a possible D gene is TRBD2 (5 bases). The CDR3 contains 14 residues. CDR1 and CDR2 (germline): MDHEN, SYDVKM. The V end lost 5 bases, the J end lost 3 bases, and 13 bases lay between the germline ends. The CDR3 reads CASSPALGEETQYF. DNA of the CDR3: TGTGCCAGCAGTCCCGCACTGGGAGAAGAGACCCAGTACTTC.

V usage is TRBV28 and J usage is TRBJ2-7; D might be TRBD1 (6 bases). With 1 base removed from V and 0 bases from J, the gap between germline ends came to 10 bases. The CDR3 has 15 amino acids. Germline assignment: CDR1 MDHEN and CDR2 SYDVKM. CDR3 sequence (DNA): TGTGCCAGCAGTTTATCGACAGGTCTCTCCTACGAGCAGTACTTC. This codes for CASSLSTGLSYEQYF.

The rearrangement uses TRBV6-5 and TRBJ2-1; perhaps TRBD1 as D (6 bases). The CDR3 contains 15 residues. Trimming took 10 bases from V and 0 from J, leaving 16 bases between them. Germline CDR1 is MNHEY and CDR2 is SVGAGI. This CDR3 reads CAIRRGDGSYNEQFF. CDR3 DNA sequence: TGTGCCATCCGCAGGGGAGATGGCTCCTACAATGAGCAGTTCTTC.

As DNA, the CDR3 is TGTGCCAGCAGTGAATCGGGGGTTCACTACAATGAGCAGTTCTTC. Its translation: CASSESGVHYNEQFF. The genes are TRBV2 and TRBJ2-1; possibly TRBD2 for D (6 bases). The germline V gene has CDR1 SNHLY and CDR2 FYNNEI. This CDR3 has 15 amino acids. Trimming took off 2 bases at V and 3 bases at J, with 11 bases between the two ends.

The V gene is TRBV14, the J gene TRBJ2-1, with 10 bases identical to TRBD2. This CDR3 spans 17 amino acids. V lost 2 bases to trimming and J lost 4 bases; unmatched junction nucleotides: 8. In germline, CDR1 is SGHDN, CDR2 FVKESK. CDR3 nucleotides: TGTGCCAGCAGCCAACGCGGGACTAGCGCTGCTTACAATGAGCAGTTCTTC. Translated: CASSQRGTSAAYNEQFF. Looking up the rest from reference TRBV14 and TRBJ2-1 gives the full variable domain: EAGVTQFPSHSVIEKGQTVTLRCDPISGHDNLYWYRRVMGKEIKFLLHFVKESKQDESGMPNNRFLAERTGGTYSTLKVQPAELEDSGVYFCASSQRGTSAAYNEQFFGPGTRLTVL.

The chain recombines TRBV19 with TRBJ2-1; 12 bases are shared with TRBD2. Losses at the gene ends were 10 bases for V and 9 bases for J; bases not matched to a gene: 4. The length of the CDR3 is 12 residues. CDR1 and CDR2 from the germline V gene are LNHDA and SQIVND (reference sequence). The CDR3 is CATSGRAGEQFF. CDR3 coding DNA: TGTGCCACTAGCGGGAGGGCCGGTGAGCAGTTCTTC. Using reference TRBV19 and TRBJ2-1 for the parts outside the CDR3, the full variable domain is DGGITQSPKYLFRKEGQNVTLSCEQNLNHDAMYWYRQDPGQGLRLIYYSQIVNDFQKGDIAEGYSVSREKKESFPLTVTSAQKNPTAFYLCATSGRAGEQFFGPGTRLTVL.

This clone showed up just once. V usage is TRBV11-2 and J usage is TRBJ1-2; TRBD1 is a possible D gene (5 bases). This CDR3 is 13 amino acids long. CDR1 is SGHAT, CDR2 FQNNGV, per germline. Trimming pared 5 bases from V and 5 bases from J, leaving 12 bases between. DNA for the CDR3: TGTGCCAGCAGCAAAGAGGGACTTTATGGCTACACCTTC. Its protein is CASSKEGLYGYTF.

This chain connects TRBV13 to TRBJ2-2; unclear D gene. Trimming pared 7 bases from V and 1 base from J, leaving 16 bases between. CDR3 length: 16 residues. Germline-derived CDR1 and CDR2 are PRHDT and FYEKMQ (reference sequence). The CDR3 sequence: CASTEFGDRNTGELFF. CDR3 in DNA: TGTGCCAGCACCGAATTTGGGGATAGGAACACCGGGGAGCTGTTTTTT.

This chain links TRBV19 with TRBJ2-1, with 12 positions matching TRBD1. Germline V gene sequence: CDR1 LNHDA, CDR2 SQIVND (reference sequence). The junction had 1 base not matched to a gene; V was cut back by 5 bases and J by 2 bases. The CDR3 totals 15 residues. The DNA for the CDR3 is TGTGCCAGTAGTGGGACAGGGGGCGCCTACAATGAGCAGTTCTTC. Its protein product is CASSGTGGAYNEQFF.